This T cell receptor (beta chain) derives from a study of cytomegalovirus exposure and HLA in healthy donors. This CDR3 is 16 amino acids long. Trimming cost V 7 bases and J 1 base; bases outside gene matches: 10. Germline values: CDR1 MGHDK, CDR2 SYGVNS. Profiling relied on immunoSEQ multiplex PCR, and the TCRdb table lists in-frame clones only, not all of them. The data show around 98,000 clones, about 90% seen once. The sample was PBMCs. The receptor was isolated from a man between 18 and 29 years old in good health and CMV-seropositive. The chain employs TRBV25-1 and TRBJ1-3; 7 positions agree with TRBD1. The CDR3 loop reads CASTPRRGESGNTIYF. CDR3 in DNA: TGTGCCAGCACCCCCCGCAGGGGGGAGTCTGGAAACACCATATATTTT.